The T cell receptor beta chain described here comes from a study of tumour-infiltrating T cells in Burkitt lymphoma. About the study: Patients covered every epidemiological subtype of Burkitt lymphoma. Productive clonality predicted overall and progression-free survival. Study-level findings and limits: Several public clonotypes were shared across many Burkitt lymphoma patients.

With 5 bases removed from V and 3 bases from J, the gap between germline ends came to 11 bases. This CDR3 comprises 13 residues. Germline V gene sequence: CDR1 SGHTA, CDR2 FQGNSA. Data came from immunoSEQ multiplex PCR; TCRdb stores just in-frame clones and leaves some out. This sample yields some 2,500 clones, of which roughly 15% are seen a single time; 13% belongs to the top ten. This clone is judged large. Its specificity is unknown. The sequence came from a human donor with Burkitt lymphoma. The sequencing input was tumor tissue. This sequence joins TRBV7-2 and TRBJ2-7; D is unclear. The CDR3: CASSHDIHYEQYF. CDR3 sequence (DNA): TGTGCCAGCAGCCATGACATACACTACGAGCAGTACTTC. Full variable domain (outside the CDR3, taken from reference TRBV7-2 and TRBJ2-7): GAGVSQSPSNKVTEKGKDVELRCDPISGHTALYWYRQSLGQGLEFLIYFQGNSAPDKSGLPSDRFSAERTGGSVSTLTIQRTQQEDSAVYLCASSHDIHYEQYFGPGTRLTVT.